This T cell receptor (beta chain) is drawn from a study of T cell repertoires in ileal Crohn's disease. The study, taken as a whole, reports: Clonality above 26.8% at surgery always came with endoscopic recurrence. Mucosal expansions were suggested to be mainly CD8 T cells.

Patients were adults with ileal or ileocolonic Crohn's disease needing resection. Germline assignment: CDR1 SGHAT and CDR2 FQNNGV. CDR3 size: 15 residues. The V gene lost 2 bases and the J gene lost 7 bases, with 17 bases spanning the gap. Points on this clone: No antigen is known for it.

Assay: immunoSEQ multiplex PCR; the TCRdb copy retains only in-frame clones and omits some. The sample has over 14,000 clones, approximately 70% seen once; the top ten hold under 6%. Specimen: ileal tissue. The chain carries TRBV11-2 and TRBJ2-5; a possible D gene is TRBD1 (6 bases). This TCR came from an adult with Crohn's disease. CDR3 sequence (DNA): TGTGCCAGCAGCTTATTCGGCAGGGGAAGAGTGACCCAGTACTTC. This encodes CASSLFGRGRVTQYF.